This TCR beta chain appears in the sequencing data of a study of blood T cell repertoires in COVID-19. Study as a whole: The origin of the acute and convalescent COVID-19 samples was the United States, Italy and Spain. The cDNA or gDNA used as material had been derived from T cells, B-cell-depleted T cells, or PBMCs.

The germline CDR1 and CDR2 sequences are KGHSH and LQKENI. With V trimmed by 2 bases and J by 6 bases, 6 bases remained unmatched. The CDR3 is 15 residues long. The study recruited people aged about 18 to 90 years across roughly 25 US areas. Clones were read by immunoSEQ multiplex PCR, and TCRdb kept only the in-frame ones, dropping some. The sample records roughly 250,000 clones, about nine tenths being singletons. The sequence was obtained from a woman aged 40 to 49 with acute COVID-19. The rearrangement uses TRBV18 and TRBJ2-1; 8 nucleotides agree with TRBD1. The sample consisted of PBMCs or T cells enriched from blood (not recorded which). CDR3 nucleotides: TGTGCCAGCTCACCAAGGCAGGGGGCGTTCAATGAGCAGTTCTTC. It encodes CASSPRQGAFNEQFF.